This TCR beta chain was recorded in a study of T cells in Graves' hyperthyroidism and ophthalmopathy. The source material, RNA transcripts, was used to amplify TCR beta CDR3 regions. HTBI primers were used for first-round RT-PCR of the TCR CDR3. TCRdb ran MiXCR on the multiplex PCR reads and lists one entry per CDR3 protein. The sample consists of roughly 500,000 distinct CDR3 sequences, approximately 16% of them appearing once. Trimming left V 1 base short and J 7 bases short, with 11 bases between. CDR3 size: 15 residues. Patients affected by ophthalmopathy presented a Clinical Activity Score of at least 3, a NOSPECS grade of at least 4, and disease duration below 3 months. Those patients with uncontrolled infection, other autoimmune disease, pregnancy or lactation were excluded. In this sample, this clonotype turned up a few times.

The chain is built from TRBV12-3 or TRBV12-4 and TRBJ1-6; no clear D. The sequenced sample consisted of blood. This clonotype was obtained from a woman aged 25 to 39 with Graves' ophthalmopathy. As DNA, the CDR3 is TGTGCCAGCAGTTTAGGGCACATGGGGAATTCACCCCTCCACTTT. This gives the protein CASSLGHMGNSPLHF.